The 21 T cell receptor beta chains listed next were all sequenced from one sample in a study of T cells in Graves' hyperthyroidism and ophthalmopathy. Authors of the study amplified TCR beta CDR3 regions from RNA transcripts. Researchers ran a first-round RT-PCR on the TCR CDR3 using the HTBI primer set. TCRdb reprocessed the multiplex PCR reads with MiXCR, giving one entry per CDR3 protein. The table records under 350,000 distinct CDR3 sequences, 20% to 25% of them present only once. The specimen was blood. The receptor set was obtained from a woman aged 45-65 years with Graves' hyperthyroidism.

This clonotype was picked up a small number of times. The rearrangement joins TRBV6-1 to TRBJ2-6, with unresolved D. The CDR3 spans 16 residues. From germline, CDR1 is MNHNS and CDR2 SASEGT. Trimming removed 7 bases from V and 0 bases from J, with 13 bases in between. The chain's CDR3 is CASKSRATSGANVLTF. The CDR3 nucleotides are TGTGCCAGCAAATCCCGGGCTACCTCTGGGGCCAACGTCCTGACTTTC.

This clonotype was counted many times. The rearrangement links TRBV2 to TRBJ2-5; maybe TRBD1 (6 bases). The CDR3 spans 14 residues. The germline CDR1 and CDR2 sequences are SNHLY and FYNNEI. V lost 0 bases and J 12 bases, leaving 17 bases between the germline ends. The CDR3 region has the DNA TGTGCCAGCAGTGAAGCCCTTCCCACAGGGCTCAAGTACTTC. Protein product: CASSEALPTGLKYF.

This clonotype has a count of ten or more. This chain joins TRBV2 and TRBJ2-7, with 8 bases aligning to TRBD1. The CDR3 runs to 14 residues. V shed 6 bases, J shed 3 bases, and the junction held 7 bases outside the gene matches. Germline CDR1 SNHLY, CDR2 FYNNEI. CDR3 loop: CASRDRVGYYEQYF. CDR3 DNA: TGTGCCAGCAGGGACAGGGTAGGGTACTACGAGCAGTACTTC.

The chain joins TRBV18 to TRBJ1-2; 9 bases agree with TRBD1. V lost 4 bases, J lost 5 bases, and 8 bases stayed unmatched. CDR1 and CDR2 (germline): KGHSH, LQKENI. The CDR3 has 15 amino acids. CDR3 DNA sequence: TGTGCCAGCTCACGACAACAGGGGGCAGAGTATGGCTACACCTTC. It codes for CASSRQQGAEYGYTF.

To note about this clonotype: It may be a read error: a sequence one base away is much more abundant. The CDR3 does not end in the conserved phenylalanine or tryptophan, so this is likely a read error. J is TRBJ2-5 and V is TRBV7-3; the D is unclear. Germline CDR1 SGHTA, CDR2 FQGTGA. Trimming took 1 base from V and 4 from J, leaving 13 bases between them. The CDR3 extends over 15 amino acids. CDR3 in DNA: TGTGCCAGCAGCTTAAAACCTGACTTGGGAGAGACCCAGTACCTC. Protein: CASSLKPDLGETQYL.

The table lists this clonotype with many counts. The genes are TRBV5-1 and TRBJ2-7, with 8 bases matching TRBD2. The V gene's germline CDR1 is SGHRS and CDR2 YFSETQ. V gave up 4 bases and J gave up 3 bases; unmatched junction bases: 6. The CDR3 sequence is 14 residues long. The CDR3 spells CASSIGGGNYEQYF. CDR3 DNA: TGCGCCAGCAGCATCGGGGGGGGCAACTACGAGCAGTACTTC.

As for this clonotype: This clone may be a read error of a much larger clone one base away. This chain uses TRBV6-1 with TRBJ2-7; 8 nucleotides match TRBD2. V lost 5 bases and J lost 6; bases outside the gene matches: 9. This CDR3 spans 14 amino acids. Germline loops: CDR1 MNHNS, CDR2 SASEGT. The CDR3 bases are TGTGCCAGCAGTAGCGGGAGTACGGTTTGCGAGCAGTACTTC. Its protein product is CASSSGSTVCEQYF.

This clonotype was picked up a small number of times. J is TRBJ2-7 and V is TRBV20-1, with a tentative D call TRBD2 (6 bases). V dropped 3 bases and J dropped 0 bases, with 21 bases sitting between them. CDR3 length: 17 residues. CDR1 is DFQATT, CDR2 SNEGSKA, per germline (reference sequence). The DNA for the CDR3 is TGCAGTGCTAGGGCCGTGGGACTCCTGCCCCTCTCCTACGAGCAGTACTTC. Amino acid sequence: CSARAVGLLPLSYEQYF.

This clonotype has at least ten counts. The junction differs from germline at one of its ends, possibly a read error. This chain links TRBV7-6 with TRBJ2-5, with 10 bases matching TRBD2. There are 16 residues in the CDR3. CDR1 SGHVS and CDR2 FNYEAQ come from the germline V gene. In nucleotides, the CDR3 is TGTGCCAGCAGCCTAGCAGCGGGAGGGCCACAAGAGACCCAGTACTTC. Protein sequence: CASSLAAGGPQETQYF.

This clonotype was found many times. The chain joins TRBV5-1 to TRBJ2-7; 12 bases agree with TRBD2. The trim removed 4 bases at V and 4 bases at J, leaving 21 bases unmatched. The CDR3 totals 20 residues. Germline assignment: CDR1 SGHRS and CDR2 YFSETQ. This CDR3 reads CASSPTGTSGLFGGIYEQYF. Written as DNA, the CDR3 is TGCGCCAGCAGCCCAACCGGGACTAGCGGGCTATTCGGAGGGATTTACGAGCAGTACTTC.

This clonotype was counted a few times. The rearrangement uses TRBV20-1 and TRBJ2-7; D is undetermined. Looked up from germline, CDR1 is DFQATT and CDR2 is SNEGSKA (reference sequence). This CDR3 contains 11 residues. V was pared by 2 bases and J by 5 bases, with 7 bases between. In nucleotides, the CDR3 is TGCAGTGCTAGAATGATTGACGAGCAGTACTTC. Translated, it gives CSARMIDEQYF.

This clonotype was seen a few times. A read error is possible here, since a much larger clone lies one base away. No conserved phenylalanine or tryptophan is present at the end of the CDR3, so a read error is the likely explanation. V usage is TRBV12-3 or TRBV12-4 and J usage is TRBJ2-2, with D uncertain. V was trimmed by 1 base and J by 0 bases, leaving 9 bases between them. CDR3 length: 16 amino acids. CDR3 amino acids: CASSLVSTANTGELFS. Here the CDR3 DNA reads TGTGCCAGCAGTTTAGTCTCGACTGCGAACACCGGGGAGCTGTTTTCT.

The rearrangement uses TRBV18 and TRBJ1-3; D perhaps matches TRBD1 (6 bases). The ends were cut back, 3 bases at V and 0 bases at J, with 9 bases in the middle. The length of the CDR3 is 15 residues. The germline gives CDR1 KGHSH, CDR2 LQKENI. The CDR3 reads CASSPDSFSGNTIYF. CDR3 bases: TGTGCCAGCTCACCGGACAGTTTCTCTGGAAACACCATATATTTT.

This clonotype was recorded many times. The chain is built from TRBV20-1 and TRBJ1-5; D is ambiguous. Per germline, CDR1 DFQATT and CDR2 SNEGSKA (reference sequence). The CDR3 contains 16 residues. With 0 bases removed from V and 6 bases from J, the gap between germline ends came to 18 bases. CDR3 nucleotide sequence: TGCAGTGCTAGAGATAGCAGCAGGCTTAGTGGTCAGCCCCAGCATTTT. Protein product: CSARDSSRLSGQPQHF.

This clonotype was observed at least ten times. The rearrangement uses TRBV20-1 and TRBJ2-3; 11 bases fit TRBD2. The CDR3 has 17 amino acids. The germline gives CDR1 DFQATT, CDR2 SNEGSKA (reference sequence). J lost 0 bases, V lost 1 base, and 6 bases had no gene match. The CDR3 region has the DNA TGCAGTGCTAGAGGGGTTAGCGGGGGGGTTAGCACAGATACGCAGTATTTT. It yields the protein CSARGVSGGVSTDTQYF.

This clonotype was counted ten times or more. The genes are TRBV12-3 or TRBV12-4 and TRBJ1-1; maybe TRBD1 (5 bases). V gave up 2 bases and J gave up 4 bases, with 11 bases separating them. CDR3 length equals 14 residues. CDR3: CASSLIGGTTEAFF. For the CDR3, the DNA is TGTGCCAGCAGTTTAATTGGGGGAACCACTGAAGCTTTCTTT.

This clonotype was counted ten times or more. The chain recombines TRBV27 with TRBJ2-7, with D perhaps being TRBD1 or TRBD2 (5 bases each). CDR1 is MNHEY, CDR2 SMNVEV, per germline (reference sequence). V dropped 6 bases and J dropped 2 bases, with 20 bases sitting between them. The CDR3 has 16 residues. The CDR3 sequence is CASSLTAESSAYEQYF. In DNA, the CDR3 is TGTGCCAGCAGCCTGACAGCCGAAAGTAGCGCCTACGAGCAGTACTTC.

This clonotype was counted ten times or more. The CDR3 is CASSDRGTRDTQYF. CDR3 bases: TGTGCCAGCAGTGACAGGGGGACAAGGGATACGCAGTATTTT. The chain is built from TRBV6-1 and TRBJ2-3; 7 bases match TRBD1. CDR1 and CDR2 (germline): MNHNS, SASEGT. V dropped 3 bases and J dropped 6; count of bases not matched to a gene: 6. This CDR3 is 14 amino acids long.

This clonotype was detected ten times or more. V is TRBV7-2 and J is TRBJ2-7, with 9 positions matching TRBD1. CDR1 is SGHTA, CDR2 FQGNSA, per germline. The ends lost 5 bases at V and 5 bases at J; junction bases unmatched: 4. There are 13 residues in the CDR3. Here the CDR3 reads CASSGQGYNEQYF. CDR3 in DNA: TGTGCCAGCAGCGGACAGGGGTACAACGAGCAGTACTTC.

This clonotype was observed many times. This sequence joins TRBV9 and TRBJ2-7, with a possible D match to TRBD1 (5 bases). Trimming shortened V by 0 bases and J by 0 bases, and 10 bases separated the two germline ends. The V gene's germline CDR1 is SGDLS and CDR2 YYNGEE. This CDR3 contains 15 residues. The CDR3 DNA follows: TGTGCCAGCAGCGTAGCGGCAGGGCCCTCCTACGAGCAGTACTTC. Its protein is CASSVAAGPSYEQYF.

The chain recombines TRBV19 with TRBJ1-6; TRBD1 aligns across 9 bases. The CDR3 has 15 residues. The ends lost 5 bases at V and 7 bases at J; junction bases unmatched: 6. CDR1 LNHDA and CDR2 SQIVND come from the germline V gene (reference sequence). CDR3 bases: TGTGCCAGTAGTGGCGACAGGGGGAGAAATTCACCCCTCCACTTT. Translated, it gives CASSGDRGRNSPLHF.